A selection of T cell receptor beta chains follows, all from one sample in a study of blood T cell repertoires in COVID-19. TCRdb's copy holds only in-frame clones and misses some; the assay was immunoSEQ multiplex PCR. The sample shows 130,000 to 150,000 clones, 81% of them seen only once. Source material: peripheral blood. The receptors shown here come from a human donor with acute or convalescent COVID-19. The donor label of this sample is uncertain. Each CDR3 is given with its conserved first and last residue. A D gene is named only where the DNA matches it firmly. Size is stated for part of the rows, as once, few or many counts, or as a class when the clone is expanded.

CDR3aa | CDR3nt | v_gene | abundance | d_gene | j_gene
CASSIKGDIQYF | TGTGCCAGTAGTATAAAGGGGGACATTCAGTACTTC | TRBV19 | . | . | TRBJ2-4
CASSDSNSYNSPLHF | TGTGCCAGCAGTGACTCCAACTCCTATAATTCACCCCTCCACTTT | TRBV6-4 | . | . | TRBJ1-6
CASSLGGAINTEAFF | TGTGCCAGCAGCTTGGGGGGCGCGATCAACACTGAAGCTTTCTTT | TRBV5-6 | few | . | TRBJ1-1
CATSEAGTSRSYEQYF | TGTGCCACCAGTGAGGCAGGGACTAGCAGGTCCTACGAGCAGTACTTC | TRBV24-1 | . | TRBD2 | TRBJ2-7
CASSSPQGAVGYTF | TGCGCCAGCAGCTCCCCCCAGGGGGCGGTTGGCTACACCTTC | TRBV5-1 | . | TRBD1 | TRBJ1-2
CAITPEESGGADEQFF | TGTGCCATCACCCCCGAGGAAAGCGGGGGGGCGGATGAGCAGTTCTTC | TRBV10-3 | . | TRBD2 | TRBJ2-1
CSAEVGTEAFF | TGCAGTGCTGAGGTTGGCACTGAAGCTTTCTTT | TRBV20-1 | . | . | TRBJ1-1
CASSLVQGGGEKLFF | TGTGCCAGCAGCTTAGTACAGGGGGGTGGCGAAAAACTGTTTTTT | TRBV11-2 | . | TRBD1 | TRBJ1-4
CASSLQGAYSPLHF | TGCGCCAGCAGCTTACAGGGGGCATATTCACCCCTCCACTTT | TRBV5-1 | . | TRBD1 | TRBJ1-6
CASSLDSSRLFF | TGCGCCAGCAGCTTGGACAGTTCCCGTCTGTTTTTT | TRBV5-1 | . | . | TRBJ1-4
CASRPRGQGYIQYF | TGTGCCAGTAGACCCCGAGGGCAGGGGTACATTCAGTACTTC | TRBV19 | . | . | TRBJ2-4
CASSHGTKYSIF | TGTGCCAGCAGCCACGGTACTAAGTATTCCATATTT | TRBV3-1/TRBV3-2 | . | . | TRBJ2-3
CASSTSGGAGREGYTF | TGCGCCAGCAGCACTTCAGGGGGCGCAGGAAGGGAGGGCTACACCTTC | TRBV5-1 | few | TRBD1 | TRBJ1-2
CASSVDRGIYGYTF | TGTGCCAGTAGTGTTGACAGGGGGATCTATGGCTACACCTTC | TRBV19 | . | TRBD1 | TRBJ1-2
CASSLTQGRNTEAFF | TGTGCCAGCAGCCTAACACAGGGGCGGAACACTGAAGCTTTCTTT | TRBV3-1/TRBV3-2 | . | TRBD1 | TRBJ1-1
CASSRGVRSSTDTQYF | TGTGCCAGCAGCCGCGGTGTTAGATCTAGCACAGATACGCAGTATTTT | TRBV28 | . | . | TRBJ2-3
CASSLGVGDEKLFF | TGTGCCAGCAGCCTAGGGGTAGGGGATGAAAAACTGTTTTTT | TRBV11-2 | once | . | TRBJ1-4
CAWSRHTTGELFF | TGTGCCTGGAGTCGACATACAACCGGGGAGCTGTTTTTT | TRBV30 | . | . | TRBJ2-2
CASSQDGQFYGYTF | TGTGCCAGCAGCCAAGATGGACAGTTCTATGGCTACACCTTC | TRBV3-1/TRBV3-2 | . | . | TRBJ1-2
CASSGFRDRAYNEQFF | TGTGCCAGCAGCGGCTTCCGGGACAGGGCTTACAATGAGCAGTTCTTC | TRBV13 | . | TRBD1 | TRBJ2-1
CASSVGLPGETQYF | TGTGCCAGCAGTGTGGGACTCCCGGGGGAGACCCAGTACTTC | TRBV2 | . | . | TRBJ2-5
CASSLGVSSYNEQFF | TGTGCCAGTAGTCTCGGGGTTAGCTCCTACAATGAGCAGTTCTTC | TRBV19 | . | . | TRBJ2-1
CASSIAYLGTEAFF | TGTGCCAGTAGTATCGCCTACCTAGGCACTGAAGCTTTCTTT | TRBV19 | few | . | TRBJ1-1
CASSSGLAGLKEQFF | TGTGCCAGCAGTTCCGGACTAGCGGGGTTAAAGGAGCAGTTCTTC | TRBV7-3 | . | TRBD2 | TRBJ2-1
CASSQAGFSGNTIYF | TGTGCCAGCAGCCAAGCCGGGTTCTCTGGAAACACCATATATTTT | TRBV3-1/TRBV3-2 | . | . | TRBJ1-3
CASSEFGGIDEKLFF | TGTGCCAGCAGTGAATTCGGGGGGATCGATGAAAAACTGTTTTTT | TRBV25-1 | . | . | TRBJ1-4
CSVELFPRGNYGYTF | TGCAGCGTTGAATTATTCCCGAGGGGGAATTATGGCTACACCTTC | TRBV29-1 | . | . | TRBJ1-2
CASSQDQVEQYF | TGCGCCAGCAGCCAAGATCAGGTGGAGCAGTACTTC | TRBV4-1 | once | . | TRBJ2-7
CASSQDRAGGLGYTF | TGCGCCAGCAGCCAAGATAGGGCGGGAGGGTTGGGCTACACCTTC | TRBV4-1 | . | . | TRBJ1-2
CASSQGLAGGYNEQFF | TGTGCCAGCAGCCAGGGACTAGCGGGGGGGTACAATGAGCAGTTCTTC | TRBV5-4 | . | TRBD2 | TRBJ2-1
CAWRATGGGLETQYF | TGTGCCTGGAGGGCCACGGGAGGAGGGCTTGAGACCCAGTACTTC | TRBV30 | . | TRBD2 | TRBJ2-5
CASGRGPTDTQYF | TGTGCCAGTGGCAGGGGGCCGACAGATACGCAGTATTTT | TRBV11-2 | . | TRBD1 | TRBJ2-3
CASSLNRDSNQPQHF | TGTGCCAGCAGTTTAAACAGAGATAGCAATCAGCCCCAGCATTTT | TRBV27 | . | . | TRBJ1-5
CASSRLQGSHYGYTF | TGTGCCAGCAGTCGTCTACAGGGGAGCCACTATGGCTACACCTTC | TRBV6-6 | . | TRBD1 | TRBJ1-2
CASSVLAGGPADTQYF | TGTGCCAGCAGCGTACTAGCGGGGGGGCCCGCAGATACGCAGTATTTT | TRBV9 | few | TRBD2 | TRBJ2-3
CASSDRQGFKEQYF | TGTGCCAGCAGCGACCGACAGGGCTTCAAAGAGCAGTACTTC | TRBV13 | . | TRBD1 | TRBJ2-7
CASSFQGVGEQFF | TGTGCCAGCAGCTTCCAGGGGGTCGGGGAGCAGTTCTTC | TRBV5-4 | . | TRBD1 | TRBJ2-1
CASREGGNSPLHF | TGCGCCAGCAGGGAAGGGGGCAATTCACCCCTCCACTTT | TRBV5-1 | . | TRBD1 | TRBJ1-6
CASSLEAGLGEQFF | TGCGCCAGCAGCTTGGAAGCGGGATTAGGTGAGCAGTTCTTC | TRBV5-1 | . | TRBD2 | TRBJ2-1
CASRPLGGETGELFF | TGTGCCAGCAGACCTTTGGGGGGGGAGACCGGGGAGCTGTTTTTT | TRBV25-1 | . | TRBD2 | TRBJ2-2
CASSYRGAYTDTQYF | TGTGCCAGCAGTTACCGGGGGGCCTACACAGATACGCAGTATTTT | TRBV6-5 | . | . | TRBJ2-3
CAISVSGTASYEQYF | TGTGCCATCAGTGTCTCCGGGACAGCTTCCTACGAGCAGTACTTC | TRBV10-3 | . | TRBD1 | TRBJ2-7
CSASPGVNQPQHF | TGCAGTGCTAGTCCCGGGGTAAATCAGCCCCAGCATTTT | TRBV20-1 | . | . | TRBJ1-5
CASSPTGGGYGYTF | TGTGCCAGCAGTCCCACAGGGGGTGGTTATGGCTACACCTTC | TRBV6-6 | . | TRBD1 | TRBJ1-2
CASSPGQGNQPQHF | TGTGCCAGCTCCCCGGGACAGGGCAATCAGCCCCAGCATTTT | TRBV18 | few | TRBD1 | TRBJ1-5
CASSFPGGYGYTF | TGTGCCAGCAGTTTCCCCGGCGGCTATGGCTACACCTTC | TRBV27 | . | . | TRBJ1-2
CASSTLPGQNTGELFF | TGTGCCAGCTCTACTCTCCCAGGGCAGAACACCGGGGAGCTGTTTTTT | TRBV9 | . | . | TRBJ2-2
CASSVISTDTQYF | TGTGCCAGCAGCGTAATCAGTACAGATACGCAGTATTTT | TRBV9 | . | . | TRBJ2-3
CASSIVGDGNQPQHF | TGTGCCAGTAGCATCGTAGGGGATGGCAATCAGCCCCAGCATTTT | TRBV19 | . | . | TRBJ1-5
CASSPNYYNEQFF | TGCGCCAGCAGCCCTAACTACTACAATGAGCAGTTCTTC | TRBV5-1 | . | . | TRBJ2-1
CASSLFGGGFGYTF | TGTGCCAGCAGTTTATTTGGAGGGGGCTTTGGCTACACCTTC | TRBV27 | . | TRBD1 | TRBJ1-2
CASSPWGSGQPQHF | TGTGCCAGCAGCCCTTGGGGCTCCGGTCAGCCCCAGCATTTT | TRBV9 | . | . | TRBJ1-5